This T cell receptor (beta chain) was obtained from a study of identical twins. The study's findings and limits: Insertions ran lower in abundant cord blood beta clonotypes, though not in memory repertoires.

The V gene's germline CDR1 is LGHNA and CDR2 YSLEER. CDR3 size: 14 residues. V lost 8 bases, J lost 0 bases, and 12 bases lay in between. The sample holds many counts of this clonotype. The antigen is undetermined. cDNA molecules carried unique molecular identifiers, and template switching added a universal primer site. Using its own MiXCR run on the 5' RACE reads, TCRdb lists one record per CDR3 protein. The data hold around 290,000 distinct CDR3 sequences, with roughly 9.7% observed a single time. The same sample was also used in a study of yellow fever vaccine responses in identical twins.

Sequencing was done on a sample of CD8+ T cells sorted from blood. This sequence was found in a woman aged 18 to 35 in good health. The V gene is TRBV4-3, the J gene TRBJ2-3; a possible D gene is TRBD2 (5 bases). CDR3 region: CASASGISTDTQYF. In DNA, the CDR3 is TGCGCCAGCGCCAGCGGCATCAGCACAGATACGCAGTATTTT.